This entry lists 2 T cell receptor beta chains sequenced from one sample in a study of blood T cell repertoires in COVID-19. Sequencing used immunoSEQ multiplex PCR; TCRdb keeps in-frame clones, though not all of them. The data contain more than 150,000 clones, about 85% of them seen just once; the ten biggest clones take up 2.1%. Sequenced sample: peripheral blood. These TCRs come from a man between 65 and 79 years old with active or convalescent COVID-19.

V gene TRBV19 combines with J gene TRBJ1-4; a weak D match, TRBD1 (6 bases). Germline CDR1 and CDR2: LNHDA and SQIVND (reference sequence). This CDR3 has 12 amino acids. Trimming removed 8 bases from V and 6 bases from J, with 10 bases in between. The CDR3 nucleotides are TGTGCCAGTGGGAGGGGGGATGAAAAACTGTTTTTT. As protein: CASGRGDEKLFF.

The J gene is TRBJ2-1, the V gene TRBV6-5, with 8 nucleotides matching TRBD1. Germline V lookup: CDR1 MNHEY, CDR2 SVGAGI. V shed 8 bases and J 3 bases; nucleotides not matched to a gene: 3. There are 13 residues in the CDR3. The CDR3 is CASPTGVYNEQFF. CDR3 coding DNA: TGTGCCAGCCCGACAGGGGTCTACAATGAGCAGTTCTTC.